This T cell receptor beta chain was observed in a study of blood T cell repertoires in COVID-19. Turning to the study itself: Sample material is recorded as cDNA or gDNA derived from T cells, B-cell-depleted T cells, or PBMCs.

In germline, CDR1 is LNHDA, CDR2 SQIVND (reference sequence). V was clipped by 5 bases and J by 5 bases, with 12 bases between them. The CDR3 is 13 residues long. Authors' data handling: Researchers report that nucleated cell counts were estimated from reference gene primer amplification. Produced via immunoSEQ multiplex PCR; TCRdb's table is partial and in-frame only. That table is the source of V, J and clone size, and D and trimming were worked out from the DNA. The table shows tens of thousands of clones, with approximately 79% occurring only once. The receptor was derived from a man aged 65-85 years with acute or convalescent COVID-19. This chain connects TRBV19 to TRBJ1-1, with D tentatively TRBD1 (6 bases). The specimen sequenced was peripheral blood. The CDR3 sequence: CASSGQRWTEAFF. In nucleotides, the CDR3 is TGTGCCAGTAGTGGACAGAGATGGACTGAAGCTTTCTTT.